Presented here are 17 T cell receptor beta chains from one specimen sequenced in a study of human T cells and chemical hapten exposure. TCRdb redid the calling of the RACE reads with MiXCR, one entry per CDR3 protein. Of around 190,000 distinct CDR3 sequences listed, under 25% are singletons. As to time point: patch test 1, 2 weeks after DPC sensitization. The treatment is: therapeutic diphenylcyclopropenone sensitization with weekly scalp DPC. Source: whole blood, taken in connection with sensitization to the hapten diphenylcyclopropenone (DPC). The receptors here all came from a woman in her forties or fifties with alopecia areata. Some clones in this sample may be carry-over from other donors' samples.

This clonotype was counted between two and nine times. The chain combines TRBV20-1 with TRBJ2-1; 9 positions agree with TRBD2. Losses at the gene ends were 4 bases for V and 5 bases for J; bases not matched to a gene: 6. The CDR3 contains 14 residues. Germline lookup yields CDR1 DFQATT and CDR2 SNEGSKA (reference sequence). The CDR3 spells CSAISGRRDNEQFF. DNA for the CDR3: TGCAGTGCTATAAGCGGGAGGCGGGACAATGAGCAGTTCTTC.

The chain is built from TRBV10-3 and TRBJ2-3, with TRBD1 matching over 8 bases. The ends lost 3 bases at V and 2 bases at J; junction bases unmatched: 10. CDR3 length: 17 residues. Germline V lookup: CDR1 ENHRY, CDR2 SYGVKD. This CDR3 reads CAISDSPRGRITDTQYF. The CDR3 DNA is TGTGCCATCAGTGATAGTCCCAGGGGGCGTATCACAGATACGCAGTATTTT.

V and J are TRBV7-3 and TRBJ2-2; unclear D gene. V was shortened by 4 bases and J by 1 base, with 13 bases between the two germline ends. The CDR3 spans 16 residues. Germline CDR1 and CDR2: SGHTA and FQGTGA. CDR3 in amino acids: CASSSNGRVNTGELFF. The CDR3 bases are TGTGCCAGCAGCTCTAACGGACGGGTGAACACCGGGGAGCTGTTTTTT.

The J gene is TRBJ2-2, the V gene TRBV12-5; 12 positions match TRBD2. V shed 7 bases and J 1 base; nucleotides not matched to a gene: 13. Germline V gene sequence: CDR1 LGHNT, CDR2 FRNRAP. The CDR3 extends over 19 amino acids. This CDR3 is CASVRPGLAGLQNTGELFF. In nucleotides, the CDR3 is TGTGCTAGTGTCCGACCGGGACTAGCGGGCCTACAGAACACCGGGGAGCTGTTTTTT.

This clonotype has just a few counts. J is TRBJ1-1 and V is TRBV7-9; D remains unclear. The CDR3 totals 13 residues. The V and J ends lost 5 bases and 6 bases respectively, with 13 bases between them. CDR1 is SEHNR and CDR2 is FQNEAQ in the germline V gene (reference sequence). The CDR3: CASSQPGSAEAFF. DNA for the CDR3: TGTGCCAGCAGCCAACCGGGCAGCGCTGAAGCTTTCTTT.

V usage is TRBV12-5 and J usage is TRBJ1-2, with 7 bases matching TRBD1. Trimming removed 2 bases from V and 8 bases from J; junction bases left unmatched: 17. CDR3 length: 17 residues. Germline V gene lookup returns CDR1 LGHNT and CDR2 FRNRAP. CDR3 sequence reads: CASGLFRTRAGGGGYTF. The CDR3 DNA sequence: TGTGCTAGTGGTTTGTTCCGGACCCGGGCAGGGGGTGGCGGCTACACCTTC.

This clonotype showed up just a few times. J is TRBJ1-5 and V is TRBV9; 7 bases are a match to TRBD1. Trimming took 4 bases from V and 5 from J; bases not matched to a gene: 9. This CDR3 spans 15 amino acids. The germline gives CDR1 SGDLS, CDR2 YYNGEE. For the CDR3, the DNA is TGTGCCAGCAGCCCTAGCCCCGACAGGGATCAGCCCCAGCATTTT. This codes for CASSPSPDRDQPQHF. Full variable domain (missing parts from reference TRBV9 and TRBJ1-5): DSGVTQTPKHLITATGQRVTLRCSPRSGDLSVYWYQQSLDQGLQFLIQYYNGEERAKGNILERFSAQQFPDLHSELNLSSLELGDSALYFCASSPSPDRDQPQHFGDGTRLSIL.

The gene calls are TRBV24-1 and TRBJ2-7; no clear D gene. V was cut by 3 bases and J by 7 bases, with 12 bases left in between. The CDR3 length is 13 residues. The germline V gene has CDR1 KGHDR and CDR2 SFDVKD. This chain's CDR3 is CATSDAQSREQYF. The CDR3 coding sequence is TGTGCCACCAGTGATGCCCAATCTCGGGAGCAGTACTTC.

This clonotype was seen just once. The chain has TRBV20-1 and TRBJ2-3; D remains unclear. Trimming removed 3 bases at V and 2 bases at J, with 6 bases between. This CDR3 is 12 amino acids long. Per germline, CDR1 DFQATT and CDR2 SNEGSKA (reference sequence). In DNA form, the CDR3 reads TGCAGTGCTAGCCACTCCACAGATACGCAGTATTTT. This codes for CSASHSTDTQYF.

The chain employs TRBV5-8 and TRBJ2-7; 8 positions agree with TRBD2. The CDR3 extends over 14 amino acids. Germline lookup yields CDR1 SGHTS and CDR2 YDEGEE. V trimming: 6 bases; J trimming: 7 bases; junction bases outside the gene matches: 12. The CDR3: CASNSGTRLLEQYF. Written as DNA, the CDR3 is TGTGCCAGCAATAGCGGGACAAGACTACTGGAGCAGTACTTC.

This clonotype came up a few times. V is TRBV29-1 and J is TRBJ2-7, with D unclear. The germline V gene has CDR1 SQVTM and CDR2 ANQGSEA. This CDR3 is 13 amino acids long. V gave up 1 base and J gave up 2 bases, with 9 bases separating them. The CDR3 spells CSVEGGEPYEQYF. The CDR3 DNA is TGCAGCGTTGAAGGTGGCGAGCCCTACGAGCAGTACTTC.

This clonotype was counted only a few times. The chain employs TRBV20-1 and TRBJ2-2; D is unresolved. Germline CDR1 is DFQATT and CDR2 is SNEGSKA (reference sequence). V lost 2 bases and J lost 7, with 11 bases in between. This CDR3 is 13 amino acids long. The CDR3 DNA sequence: TGCAGTGCTAGACAGATAGCAATCGGGGAGCTGTTTTTT. This translates into CSARQIAIGELFF.

As concerns this clonotype: A much larger clone differs from this one at a single base, so this may be a read error. The chain recombines TRBV18 with TRBJ1-4; D gene uncertain. The CDR3 length is 14 residues. Germline-derived CDR1 and CDR2 are KGHSH and LQKENI. The CDR3 sequence is CTSSQRVNDEKLFF. Written as DNA, the CDR3 is TGTACCAGCTCGCAAAGGGTGAACGATGAAAAACTGTTTTTT. Full variable domain (rest looked up from reference TRBV18 and TRBJ1-4): NAGVMQNPRHLVRRRGQEARLRCSPMKGHSHVYWYRQLPEEGLKFMVYLQKENIIDESGMPKERFSAEFPKEGPSILRIQQVVRGDSAAYFCTSSQRVNDEKLFFGSGTQLSVL.

This clonotype occurred a few times. The rearrangement uses TRBV27 and TRBJ2-6, with D hard to call. Germline CDR1 and CDR2: MNHEY and SMNVEV (reference sequence). Trimming pared 5 bases from V and 0 bases from J, leaving 8 bases between. The CDR3 runs 15 residues. CDR3: CASSPWYSGANVLTF. CDR3 in DNA: TGTGCCAGCAGTCCCTGGTACTCTGGGGCCAACGTCCTGACTTTC.

This clonotype was detected many times. The chain employs TRBV10-1 and TRBJ2-3; tentatively, D is TRBD1 (5 bases). Germline V gene data show CDR1 as WNHNN and CDR2 as SYGVQD (reference sequence). CDR3 length: 13 residues. The V and J ends lost 9 bases and 3 bases respectively, with 13 bases between them. CDR3 loop: CASRQSGTDTQYF. CDR3 bases: TGCGCCAGTCGACAGTCTGGGACAGATACGCAGTATTTT.

This clonotype was seen only a few times. V and J are TRBV13 and TRBJ2-3; no definite D call. Trimming removed 3 bases at V and 1 base at J, with 11 bases between. This CDR3 has 15 amino acids. Germline values: CDR1 PRHDT, CDR2 FYEKMQ (reference sequence). CDR3 in DNA: TGTGCCAGCAGCTTCGTGGCCATCGGCACAGATACGCAGTATTTT. Translated, it gives CASSFVAIGTDTQYF.

The chain combines TRBV29-1 with TRBJ2-3; tentative D call: TRBD2 (5 bases). V was shortened by 7 bases and J by 5 bases, with 13 bases between the two germline ends. This CDR3 is 12 amino acids long. Germline loops: CDR1 SQVTM, CDR2 ANQGSEA. CDR3 in DNA: TGCAGCGCGAAGCGGACGATAGATACGCAGTATTTT. It specifies CSAKRTIDTQYF.